This T cell receptor beta chain is drawn from a study of blood T cell repertoires in COVID-19. TCRdb's copy holds only in-frame clones and misses some; the assay was immunoSEQ multiplex PCR. The sample yields 330,000 or so clones, roughly 86% seen once. This CDR3 contains 17 residues. Trimming took 1 base from V and 8 from J; bases not matched to a gene: 9. Germline V gene sequence: CDR1 ENHRY, CDR2 SYGVKD. This clone was found once. The source material was peripheral blood. This clonotype originated in a man under 40 with COVID-19, enrolled during active disease. This chain joins TRBV10-3 and TRBJ1-4; 11 bases are shared with TRBD1. The CDR3 DNA follows: TGTGCCATCAGTGAGTTCCCCGGGACAGGGGGTACCGAAAAACTGTTTTTT. As protein: CAISEFPGTGGTEKLFF.